The 6 T cell receptor beta chains listed next were all sequenced from one sample in a study of blood T cell repertoires in COVID-19. Assay used: immunoSEQ multiplex PCR; TCRdb lists only in-frame clones, some missing. The sample holds about 440,000 clones; around nine tenths are singletons and the top ten take roughly 4%. Sequenced material: peripheral blood. The receptors originated from a woman aged 25 to 39 with acute or convalescent COVID-19.

The chain uses TRBV12-3 or TRBV12-4 and TRBJ1-5; TRBD1 might be the D (6 bases). Trimming cost V 7 bases and J 2 bases, with 9 bases left between them. The length of the CDR3 is 13 residues. CDR3 nucleotides: TGTGCCAGCACCCGACAGGGCAATCAGCCCCAGCATTTT. This encodes CASTRQGNQPQHF.

The V gene is TRBV7-3, the J gene TRBJ2-1, with 7 bases identical to TRBD2. With V trimmed by 5 bases and J by 8 bases, 12 bases remained unmatched. The CDR3 sequence is 15 residues long. Germline V gives CDR1 SGHTA, CDR2 FQGTGA. The CDR3 loop is CASSPTRGDGHEQFF. The CDR3 DNA is TGTGCCAGCAGCCCGACCCGGGGGGACGGCCATGAGCAGTTCTTC.

V usage is TRBV2 and J usage is TRBJ1-3; no reliable D call. Germline assignment: CDR1 SNHLY and CDR2 FYNNEI. V lost 1 base and J lost 5, with 9 bases in between. The CDR3 totals 14 residues. CDR3 bases: TGTGCCAGCAGTGAAGAGTTGAGAAGAAACACCATATATTTT. It is translated as CASSEELRRNTIYF.

The V gene is TRBV18, the J gene TRBJ1-1; D gene uncertain. V was trimmed by 5 bases and J by 9 bases, leaving 16 bases between them. The germline V gene has CDR1 KGHSH and CDR2 LQKENI. CDR3 length equals 13 residues. CDR3 residues: CASSTPQVPKAFF. The CDR3 DNA sequence: TGTGCCAGCTCAACTCCGCAGGTGCCCAAAGCTTTCTTT.

Worth noting for this clone: Other DNA sequences within the sample encode an identical CDR3. The rearrangement links TRBV15 to TRBJ2-7; maybe TRBD2 (5 bases). The V end lost 0 bases, the J end lost 3 bases, and 6 bases lay between the germline ends. This CDR3 is built from 13 residues. Germline CDR1 is LNHNV and CDR2 is YYDKDF (reference sequence). CDR3 amino acids: CATSRDRGYEQYF. The CDR3 DNA follows: TGTGCCACCAGCAGAGATCGGGGCTACGAGCAGTACTTC. Filled out from reference TRBV15 and TRBJ2-7, the complete variable domain reads DAMVIQNPRYQVTQFGKPVTLSCSQTLNHNVMYWYQQKSSQAPKLLFHYYDKDFNNEADTPDNFQSRRPNTSFCFLDIRSPGLGDTAMYLCATSRDRGYEQYFGPGTRLTVT.

The chain links TRBV15 to TRBJ2-5, with D possibly matching TRBD1 (5 bases). From germline, CDR1 is LNHNV and CDR2 YYDKDF (reference sequence). Trimming removed 1 base from V and 1 base from J, with 10 bases in between. CDR3 length: 15 residues. The CDR3 DNA reads TGTGCCACCAGCAGAGTACCAGGGTCCCAAGAGACCCAGTACTTC. It encodes CATSRVPGSQETQYF.